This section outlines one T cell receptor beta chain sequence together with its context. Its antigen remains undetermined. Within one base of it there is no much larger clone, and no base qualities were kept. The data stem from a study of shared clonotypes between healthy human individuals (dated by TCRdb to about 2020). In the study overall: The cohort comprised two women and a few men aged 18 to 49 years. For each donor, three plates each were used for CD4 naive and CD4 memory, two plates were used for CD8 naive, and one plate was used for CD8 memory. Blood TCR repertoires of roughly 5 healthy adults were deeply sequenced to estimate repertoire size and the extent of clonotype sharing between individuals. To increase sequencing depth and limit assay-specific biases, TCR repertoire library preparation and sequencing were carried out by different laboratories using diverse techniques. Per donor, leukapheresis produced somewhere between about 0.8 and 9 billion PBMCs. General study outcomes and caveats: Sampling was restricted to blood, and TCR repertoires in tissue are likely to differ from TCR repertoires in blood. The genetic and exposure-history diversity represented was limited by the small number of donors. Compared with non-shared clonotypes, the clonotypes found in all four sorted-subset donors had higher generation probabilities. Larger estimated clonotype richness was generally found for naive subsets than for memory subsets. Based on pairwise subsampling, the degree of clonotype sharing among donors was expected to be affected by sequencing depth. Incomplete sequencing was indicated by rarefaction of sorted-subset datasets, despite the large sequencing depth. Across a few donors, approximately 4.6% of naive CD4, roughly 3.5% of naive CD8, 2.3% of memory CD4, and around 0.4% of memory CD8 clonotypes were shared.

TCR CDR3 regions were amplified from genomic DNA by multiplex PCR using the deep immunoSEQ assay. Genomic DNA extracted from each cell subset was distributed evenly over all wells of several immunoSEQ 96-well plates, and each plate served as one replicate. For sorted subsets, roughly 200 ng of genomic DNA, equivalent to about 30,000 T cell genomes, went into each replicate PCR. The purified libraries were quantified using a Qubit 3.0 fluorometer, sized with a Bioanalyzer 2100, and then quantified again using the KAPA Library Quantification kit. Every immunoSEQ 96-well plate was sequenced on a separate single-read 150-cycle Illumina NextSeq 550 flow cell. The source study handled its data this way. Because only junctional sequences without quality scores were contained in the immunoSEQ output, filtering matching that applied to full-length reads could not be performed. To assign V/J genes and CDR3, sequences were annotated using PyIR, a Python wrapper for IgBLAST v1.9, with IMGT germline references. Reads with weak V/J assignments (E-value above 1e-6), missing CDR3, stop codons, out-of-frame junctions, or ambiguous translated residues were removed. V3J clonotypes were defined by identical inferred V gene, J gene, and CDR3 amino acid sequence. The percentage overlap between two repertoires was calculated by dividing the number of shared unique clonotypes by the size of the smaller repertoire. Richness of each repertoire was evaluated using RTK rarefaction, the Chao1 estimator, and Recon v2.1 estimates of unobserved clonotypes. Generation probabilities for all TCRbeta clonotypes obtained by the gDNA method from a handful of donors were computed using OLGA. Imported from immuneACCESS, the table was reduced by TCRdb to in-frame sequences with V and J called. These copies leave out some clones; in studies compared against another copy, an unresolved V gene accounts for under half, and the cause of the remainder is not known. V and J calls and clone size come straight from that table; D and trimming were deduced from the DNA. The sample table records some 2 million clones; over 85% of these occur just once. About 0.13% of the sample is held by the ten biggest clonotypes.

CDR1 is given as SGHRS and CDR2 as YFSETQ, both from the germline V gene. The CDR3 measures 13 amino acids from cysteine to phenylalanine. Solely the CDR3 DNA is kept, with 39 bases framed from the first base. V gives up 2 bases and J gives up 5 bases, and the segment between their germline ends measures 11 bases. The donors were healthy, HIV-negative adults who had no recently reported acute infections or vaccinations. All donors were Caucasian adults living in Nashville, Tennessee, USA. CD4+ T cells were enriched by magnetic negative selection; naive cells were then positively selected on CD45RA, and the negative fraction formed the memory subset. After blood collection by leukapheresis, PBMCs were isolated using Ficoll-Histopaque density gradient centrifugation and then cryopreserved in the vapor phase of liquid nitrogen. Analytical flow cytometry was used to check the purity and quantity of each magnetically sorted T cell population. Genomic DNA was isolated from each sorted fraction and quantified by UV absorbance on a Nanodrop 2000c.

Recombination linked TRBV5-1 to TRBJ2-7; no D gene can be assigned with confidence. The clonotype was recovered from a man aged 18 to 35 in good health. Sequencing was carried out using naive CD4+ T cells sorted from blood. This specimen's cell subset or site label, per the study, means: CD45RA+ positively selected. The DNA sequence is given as TGCGCCAGCAGCTTACCCGGCGTCCACGAGCAGTACTTC. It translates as CASSLPGVHEQYF.